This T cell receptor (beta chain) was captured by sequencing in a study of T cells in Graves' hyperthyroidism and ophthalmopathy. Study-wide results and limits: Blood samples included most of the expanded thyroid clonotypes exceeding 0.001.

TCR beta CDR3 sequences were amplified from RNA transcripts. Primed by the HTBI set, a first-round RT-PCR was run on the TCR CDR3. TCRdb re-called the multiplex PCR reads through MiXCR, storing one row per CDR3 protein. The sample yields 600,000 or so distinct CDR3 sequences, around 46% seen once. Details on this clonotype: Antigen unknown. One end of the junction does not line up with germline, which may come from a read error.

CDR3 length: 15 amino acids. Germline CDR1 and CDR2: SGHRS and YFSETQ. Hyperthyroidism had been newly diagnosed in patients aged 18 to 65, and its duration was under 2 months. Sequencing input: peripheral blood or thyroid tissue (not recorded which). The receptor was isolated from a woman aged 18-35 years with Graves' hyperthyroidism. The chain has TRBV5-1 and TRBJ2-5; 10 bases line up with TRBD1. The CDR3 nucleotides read TGCGCCAGCACCTTGGACAGGGGGGGCCAAGAGACCCAGTACTTC. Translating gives CASTLDRGGQETQYF.